This is a list of T cell receptor beta chains from one sample in a study of T-cell memory formation after mild COVID-19. TCRdb itself ran the 5' RACE reads through MiXCR, one entry per CDR3 protein. The sample has 350,000 to 500,000 distinct CDR3 sequences, around 22% seen once. Sequenced material: PBMCs or a T cell subset sorted from them (not recorded which). The receptor source for this set is an adult woman who had mild COVID-19 (a few samples of this study predate the infection). Cell type and time point are not known. Each CDR3 is given with its conserved first and last residue. A D gene is named only where the DNA matches it firmly. Expanded clones are given a class, and other clones once, few, many or no size at all.

clone size: few
J gene: TRBJ1-1
V gene: TRBV2
D gene: -
CDR3 DNA: TGTGCCAGCACCATCGACAGTTACACTGAAGCTTTCTTT
CDR3 protein: CASTIDSYTEAFF

clone size: few
J gene: TRBJ1-4
V gene: TRBV5-6
D gene: -
CDR3 DNA: TGTGCCAGCAGCTTTGGGAATTACGAAAAACTGTTTTTT
CDR3 protein: CASSFGNYEKLFF

clone size: -
J gene: TRBJ2-3
V gene: TRBV5-1
D gene: -
CDR3 DNA: TGCGCCAGCAGCTTGATCTCCCAAGATACGCAGTATTTT
CDR3 protein: CASSLISQDTQYF

clone size: few
J gene: TRBJ2-3
V gene: TRBV4-1
D gene: TRBD1
CDR3 DNA: TGCGCCAGCAGCCAAGTTACAGGGGGGCCAGATACGCAGTATTTT
CDR3 protein: CASSQVTGGPDTQYF

clone size: -
J gene: TRBJ2-5
V gene: TRBV9
D gene: TRBD1
CDR3 DNA: TGTGCCAGCAGCGTAGCCCCCAGGGGGCAAGAGACCCAGTACTTC
CDR3 protein: CASSVAPRGQETQYF

clone size: -
J gene: TRBJ2-7
V gene: TRBV14
D gene: -
CDR3 DNA: TGTGCCAGCAGCCAAGATCTGGAGGGCCCCGAGCAGTACTTC
CDR3 protein: CASSQDLEGPEQYF

clone size: -
J gene: TRBJ2-1
V gene: TRBV12-3/TRBV12-4
D gene: -
CDR3 DNA: TGTGCCAGCAGTTTCTCGGACGGGAGAGGGGGCAATGAGCAGTTCTTC
CDR3 protein: CASSFSDGRGGNEQFF

clone size: -
J gene: TRBJ2-4
V gene: TRBV6-6
D gene: -
CDR3 DNA: TGTGCCAGCAGTTACTCCCCGGGGCTAACCTTAGCCAAAAACATTCAGTACTTC
CDR3 protein: CASSYSPGLTLAKNIQYF

clone size: -
J gene: TRBJ2-1
V gene: TRBV7-7
D gene: -
CDR3 DNA: TGTGCTAGCAGCCCCAGGACTACATCCTACAATGAGCAGTTCTTC
CDR3 protein: CASSPRTTSYNEQFF

clone size: few
J gene: TRBJ1-6
V gene: TRBV30
D gene: -
CDR3 DNA: TGTGCCTGGAGGGAGCGGATAACCCTCCACTTT
CDR3 protein: CAWRERITLHF

clone size: few
J gene: TRBJ2-7
V gene: TRBV10-3
D gene: -
CDR3 DNA: TGTGCCAGCGGGTATTGGGGCTACGAGCAGTACTTC
CDR3 protein: CASGYWGYEQYF

clone size: -
J gene: TRBJ1-5
V gene: TRBV7-9
D gene: TRBD1
CDR3 DNA: TGTGCCAGCAGCCCCCCCGGGGACAGGGTCAGTCAGCCCCAGCATTTT
CDR3 protein: CASSPPGDRVSQPQHF

clone size: -
J gene: TRBJ2-5
V gene: TRBV15
D gene: TRBD2
CDR3 DNA: TGTGCCACCAGCAGACCCCGAGGCGGGGGGGCCAAGGAGACCCAGTACTTC
CDR3 protein: CATSRPRGGGAKETQYF

clone size: few
J gene: TRBJ1-1
V gene: TRBV18
D gene: -
CDR3 DNA: TGTGCCAGCTCACCAAGCAAAAGGGACACTGAAGCTTTCTTT
CDR3 protein: CASSPSKRDTEAFF

clone size: -
J gene: TRBJ2-3
V gene: TRBV12-3/TRBV12-4
D gene: TRBD1
CDR3 DNA: TGTGCCAGCAGTCGACAGGGCCAGGGCACAGATACGCAGTATTTT
CDR3 protein: CASSRQGQGTDTQYF

clone size: many
J gene: TRBJ2-3
V gene: TRBV12-5
D gene: TRBD1
CDR3 DNA: TGTGCTAGTGGTTTGTTCCGGGACAGGGGATCAGATACGCAGTATTTT
CDR3 protein: CASGLFRDRGSDTQYF

clone size: -
J gene: TRBJ2-7
V gene: TRBV6-2/TRBV6-3
D gene: -
CDR3 DNA: TGTGCCAGCAGTTACGATCCTAGCCACGAGCAGTACTTC
CDR3 protein: CASSYDPSHEQYF

clone size: -
J gene: TRBJ1-2
V gene: TRBV7-8
D gene: -
CDR3 DNA: TGTGCCAGCAGCTTACAAAGAGACCCCACCAAACCCTATGGCTACACCTTC
CDR3 protein: CASSLQRDPTKPYGYTF

clone size: few
J gene: TRBJ2-3
V gene: TRBV5-1
D gene: -
CDR3 DNA: TGCGCCAGCAGCTTAGAAGCACCGTCCACAGATACGCAGTATTTT
CDR3 protein: CASSLEAPSTDTQYF

clone size: -
J gene: TRBJ1-1
V gene: TRBV12-3/TRBV12-4
D gene: -
CDR3 DNA: TGTGCCAGCAGCCCCCCGTTAGGGCGTGGGAACACTGAAGCTTTCTTT
CDR3 protein: CASSPPLGRGNTEAFF

clone size: -
J gene: TRBJ2-7
V gene: TRBV9
D gene: -
CDR3 DNA: TGTGCCAGCAGCGTAGAGGGGACGGTCTCCTACGAGCAGTACTTC
CDR3 protein: CASSVEGTVSYEQYF

clone size: few
J gene: TRBJ2-7
V gene: TRBV20-1
D gene: TRBD2
CDR3 DNA: TGCAGTGCCCAGACTAGCGGGAGCTACGAGCAGTACTTC
CDR3 protein: CSAQTSGSYEQYF

clone size: few
J gene: TRBJ2-1
V gene: TRBV12-3/TRBV12-4
D gene: -
CDR3 DNA: TGTGCCAGCGTGCTTAAGGGACAAGAACAGTTCTTC
CDR3 protein: CASVLKGQEQFF

clone size: few
J gene: TRBJ2-1
V gene: TRBV11-2
D gene: -
CDR3 DNA: TGTGCCAGCAGCCTAGTGAGGGGAACCAACAATGAGCAGTTCTTC
CDR3 protein: CASSLVRGTNNEQFF

clone size: few
J gene: TRBJ1-2
V gene: TRBV4-1
D gene: -
CDR3 DNA: TGCGCCAGCAGCCCGACAGTTTCCGACAGGTATTATGGCTACACCTTC
CDR3 protein: CASSPTVSDRYYGYTF

clone size: -
J gene: TRBJ2-3
V gene: TRBV11-3
D gene: -
CDR3 DNA: TGTGCCAGCAGCTCATACTCCGGAAGCGGTGGTAGCACAGATACGCAGTATTTT
CDR3 protein: CASSSYSGSGGSTDTQYF

clone size: -
J gene: TRBJ1-1
V gene: TRBV20-1
D gene: TRBD1
CDR3 DNA: TGCAGTGCTCCCGGGACAGGGGGCGCGAACACTGAAGCTTTCTTT
CDR3 protein: CSAPGTGGANTEAFF

clone size: -
J gene: TRBJ2-2
V gene: TRBV9
D gene: TRBD1
CDR3 DNA: TGTGCCAGCAGCTCCCGGGACAGGGGGGTAGAAACCGGGGAGCTGTTTTTT
CDR3 protein: CASSSRDRGVETGELFF

clone size: few
J gene: TRBJ2-3
V gene: TRBV20-1
D gene: -
CDR3 DNA: TGCAGTGCTAGAGGGGCGGGAACTAGCACAGATACGCAGTATTTT
CDR3 protein: CSARGAGTSTDTQYF

clone size: few
J gene: TRBJ2-7
V gene: TRBV5-1
D gene: -
CDR3 DNA: TGCGCCAGCAGCCCGGACCTTGCCGAGCAGTACTTC
CDR3 protein: CASSPDLAEQYF

clone size: -
J gene: TRBJ2-1
V gene: TRBV4-1
D gene: -
CDR3 DNA: TGCGCCAGCAGCCAAGTCACGAGTGCCGGGAATGAGCAGTTCTTC
CDR3 protein: CASSQVTSAGNEQFF

clone size: -
J gene: TRBJ2-1
V gene: TRBV5-4
D gene: -
CDR3 DNA: TGTGCCAGCAGCTTCGGTAACCATGAGCAGTTCTTC
CDR3 protein: CASSFGNHEQFF

clone size: few
J gene: TRBJ2-1
V gene: TRBV25-1
D gene: TRBD2
CDR3 DNA: TGTGCCAGCTCGTCACGGACTAGCGGGAGGGCCAGCAATGAGCAGTTCTTC
CDR3 protein: CASSSRTSGRASNEQFF

clone size: -
J gene: TRBJ2-7
V gene: TRBV5-5
D gene: -
CDR3 DNA: TGTGCCAGCAGCTTGGGACACGGAACGCGGCTCTCCTACGAGCAGTACTTC
CDR3 protein: CASSLGHGTRLSYEQYF

clone size: -
J gene: TRBJ1-4
V gene: TRBV2
D gene: -
CDR3 DNA: TGTGCCAGCAGTGAAGAGGCTTATCCGGCTGAAAAACTGTTTTTT
CDR3 protein: CASSEEAYPAEKLFF

clone size: many
J gene: TRBJ2-6
V gene: TRBV19
D gene: TRBD1
CDR3 DNA: TGTGCCAGTGGACAGGGAACCGGGGCCAACGTCCTGACTTTC
CDR3 protein: CASGQGTGANVLTF